Below are 30 T cell receptor beta chains sequenced from a single sample in a study of glioma-infiltrating T cells. Using RNA template, CDR3s of TCR alpha and beta were amplified with iRepertoire arm-PCR. MiXCR was run by TCRdb on the multiplex PCR reads, yielding one entry per CDR3 protein. The data show about 400,000 distinct CDR3 sequences, 41% seen once. Sequenced input: glioma tissue, nonneoplastic brain tissue, or PBMCs (not recorded which). Receptors originate from a human donor with low-grade glioma or glioblastoma, undergoing nonglioma brain surgery, or in good health (not recorded which).

Remarks on this clonotype: This may be a read error, as it is one base from a much larger clone. V usage is TRBV12-3 or TRBV12-4 and J usage is TRBJ2-7; D perhaps matches TRBD2 (6 bases). The length of the CDR3 is 14 residues. Trimming cost V 5 bases and J 4 bases, with 15 bases left between them. CDR3 sequence: CASSDCRGDYEQYF. DNA of the CDR3: TGTGCCAGCAGTGATTGTCGCGGGGATTACGAGCAGTACTTC.

The chain carries TRBV28 and TRBJ2-3; 9 nucleotides agree with TRBD2. Germline CDR1 reads MDHEN; CDR2 reads SYDVKM. The CDR3 is 14 amino acids. J was trimmed by 5 bases and V by 2 bases; bases with no gene match: 2. CDR3 sequence: CASSLAGGRDTQYF. In nucleotides, the CDR3 is TGTGCCAGCAGTTTAGCGGGAGGGCGAGATACGCAGTATTTT.

The chain joins TRBV2 to TRBJ2-7; tentative D call: TRBD1 (5 bases). The CDR3 length is 15 residues. Between the trimmed V and J ends, which lost 0 bases and 3 bases, there was a span of 12 bases. Looked up from germline, CDR1 is SNHLY and CDR2 is FYNNEI. In DNA, the CDR3 is TGTGCCAGCAGTGAAGCGTTGACAGCCCTCTACGAGCAGTACTTC. As protein: CASSEALTALYEQYF.

This clonotype turned up a few times. This chain uses TRBV20-1 with TRBJ2-7, with TRBD1 matching 7 bases. The CDR3 is 14 residues long. The germline V gene has CDR1 DFQATT and CDR2 SNEGSKA (reference sequence). The J segment lost 3 bases and the V segment lost 7 bases, leaving 12 bases of the junction unmatched. The CDR3 is CSVTQPGQLYEQYF. CDR3 in DNA: TGCAGTGTTACCCAACCGGGACAGCTCTACGAGCAGTACTTC.

In this sample, this clonotype turned up many times. The chain recombines TRBV6-1 with TRBJ2-3, with a weak D call TRBD2 (6 bases). The CDR3 runs 14 residues. Germline assignment: CDR1 MNHNS and CDR2 SASEGT. With 3 bases removed from V and 5 bases from J, the gap between germline ends came to 12 bases. CDR3 sequence reads: CASSDSRRGDTQYF. The DNA for the CDR3 is TGTGCCAGCAGTGATAGTAGGCGGGGAGATACGCAGTATTTT.

The V call is TRBV27, the J call TRBJ1-2, with D possibly matching TRBD1 (6 bases). V was trimmed by 6 bases and J by 4 bases, leaving 15 bases between them. Germline V gives CDR1 MNHEY, CDR2 SMNVEV (reference sequence). This CDR3 comprises 14 residues. In nucleotides, the CDR3 is TGTGCCAGCAGCTTAGGGGGGTACGGCTATGGCTACACCTTC. It translates to CASSLGGYGYGYTF.

Turning to this clonotype: Given a much more abundant clone one base away, this may be a read error. The chain carries TRBV7-2 and TRBJ2-7, with 10 bases matching TRBD2. Germline values: CDR1 SGHTA, CDR2 FQGNSA. Unmatched junction bases numbered 7, after V lost 4 bases and J lost 1 base. The CDR3 is made up of 16 amino acids. The CDR3: CASSSPASGGSYEQYF. The CDR3 DNA is TGTGCCAGCAGCTCCCCGGCTAGCGGGGGTTCCTACGAGCAGTACTTC.

This sequence joins TRBV10-3 and TRBJ2-5; D gene unclear. The V and J ends lost 0 bases and 6 bases respectively, with 11 bases between them. The CDR3 is 14 residues long. The V gene's germline CDR1 is ENHRY and CDR2 SYGVKD. The CDR3 nucleotides read TGTGCCATCAGTGAGTCGTTGACCAAGAAGACCCAGTACTTC. Translation: CAISESLTKKTQYF.

The chain uses TRBV4-3 and TRBJ2-1; 7 bases align to TRBD2. The J call is in doubt because the DNA end fits TRBJ2-7 better. From germline, CDR1 is LGHNA and CDR2 YSLEER. The CDR3 covers 14 residues. The CDR3 here is CASSQETSTNEQYF. In DNA, the CDR3 is TGCGCCAGCAGCCAAGAGACTAGCACGAACGAGCAGTACTTC.

The J gene is TRBJ2-3, the V gene TRBV4-3, with 13 bases matching TRBD2. Germline CDR1 LGHNA, CDR2 YSLEER. Trimming cost V 1 base and J 0 bases; bases outside gene matches: 1. There are 17 residues in the CDR3. The CDR3: CASSQGTSGSSTDTQYF. As DNA, the CDR3 is TGCGCCAGCAGCCAAGGGACTAGCGGGAGTAGCACAGATACGCAGTATTTT.

The CDR3 protein is CASSEAGTGNYGYTF. The CDR3 DNA reads TGTGCCAGCAGTGAAGCTGGGACAGGGAACTATGGCTACACCTTC. The rearrangement links TRBV6-1 to TRBJ1-2, with 9 bases that match TRBD1. V was pared by 0 bases and J by 2 bases, with 1 base of the junction left unmatched. This CDR3 region has 15 residues. Germline loops: CDR1 MNHNS, CDR2 SASEGT.

This clonotype has only one observation. A junction boundary mismatches the germline segment, possibly from a read error. The rearrangement joins TRBV6-1 to TRBJ1-1; D gene ambiguous. Germline V gene data show CDR1 as MNHNS and CDR2 as SASEGT. The CDR3 is 14 amino acids. The CDR3 DNA follows: TGTGCCAGCAGTTCCTACGTCCCTAACACTCAAGCTTTCTTT. Amino acid sequence: CASSSYVPNTQAFF.

CDR3 sequence reads: CASSLNSRQGAYNEQFF. Written as DNA, the CDR3 is TGTGCCAGCAGCCTCAACTCCCGACAGGGGGCCTACAATGAGCAGTTCTTC. V is TRBV7-2 and J is TRBJ2-1, with 9 bases aligning to TRBD1. The CDR3 length is 17 residues. V dropped 5 bases and J dropped 2; count of bases not matched to a gene: 10. The germline V gene has CDR1 SGHTA and CDR2 FQGNSA.

The CDR3, as DNA: TGTGCCAGCAGCTTGCAAGGAGGGCACTACGAGCAGTACTTC. This translates into CASSLQGGHYEQYF. The chain is built from TRBV5-4 and TRBJ2-7, with D tentatively TRBD2 (6 bases). This CDR3 has 14 residues. CDR1 is SGHNT and CDR2 is YYREEE in the germline V gene (reference sequence). The germline V and J ends were trimmed by 1 base and 3 bases, with 11 bases remaining between them.

The rearrangement uses TRBV10-3 and TRBJ2-7, with D possibly matching TRBD1 (5 bases). V shed 6 bases and J shed 2 bases, with 14 bases lying between them. This CDR3 is 14 amino acids long. CDR1 and CDR2 (germline): ENHRY, SYGVKD. CDR3 region: CAIRVQDGPYEQYF. The CDR3 bases are TGTGCCATCAGAGTACAGGACGGTCCCTACGAGCAGTACTTC.

This clonotype was observed a few times. The chain employs TRBV15 and TRBJ2-1; TRBD1 matches 10 bases. The V and J ends lost 5 bases and 3 bases, in that order; junction bases with no gene match: 4. Germline V CDR1 and CDR2: LNHNV, YYDKDF (reference sequence). CDR3 length: 15 residues. The CDR3 DNA reads TGTGCCACCAGCCCCCGGGACAGGGGCTACAATGAGCAGTTCTTC. Its protein product is CATSPRDRGYNEQFF.

On this clonotype: Germline is not matched at one junction end, which may reflect a read error. The rearrangement joins TRBV27 to TRBJ1-3, with a tentative D call TRBD1 (5 bases). This CDR3 has 14 residues. Germline V gene sequence: CDR1 MNHEY, CDR2 SMNVEV (reference sequence). The chain's CDR3 is CPSSPGTPGNTIYF. The CDR3 DNA reads as TGTCCCAGCAGTCCCGGGACTCCTGGAAACACCATATATTTT.

This chain links TRBV7-9 with TRBJ1-1, with D hard to call. The V and J ends lost 5 bases and 1 base respectively, with 17 bases between them. From germline, CDR1 is SEHNR and CDR2 FQNEAQ (reference sequence). The CDR3 loop spans 16 amino acids. The CDR3 DNA reads as TGTGCCAGCAGCCCCGGCCGGGGTAATAAGAACACTGAAGCTTTCTTT. Its translation: CASSPGRGNKNTEAFF.

This clonotype was seen only a few times. A junction end diverges from the germline sequence, so it may reflect a read error. The V gene is TRBV15, the J gene TRBJ2-7; D unresolved. Germline-derived CDR1 and CDR2 are LNHNV and YYDKDF (reference sequence). CDR3 length: 17 residues. Here the CDR3 DNA reads TGTGCCACCAGCAGGTCTATTATCCCGAACTCGTCCTGCGAGCAGTACTTC. It translates to CATSRSIIPNSSCEQYF.

About this clonotype itself: One junction end does not reproduce the germline sequence, and a read error may be involved. The CDR3 reads CSAIQGPPASSQPHHF. The DNA of the CDR3 is TGCAGTGCTATTCAGGGGCCGCCCGCTAGCAGTCAGCCCCATCATTTT. V gene TRBV20-1 combines with J gene TRBJ1-5; tentative D call: TRBD1 (6 bases). Germline CDR1 and CDR2: DFQATT and SNEGSKA (reference sequence). The CDR3 has 16 amino acids.

As for this clonotype: A read error may explain this, as a much larger clone is one base away. The chain joins TRBV6-2 or TRBV6-3 to TRBJ1-1; 11 nucleotides align to TRBD1. Germline V gene sequence: CDR1 MNHEY, CDR2 SVGEGT. There are 14 residues in the CDR3. The trim removed 11 bases at V and 8 bases at J, leaving 13 bases unmatched. Here the CDR3 DNA reads TGTGCCGGCACACGGACAGGGGGCAATAGAGAAGCTTTCTTT. This encodes CAGTRTGGNREAFF.

Points on this clonotype: A read error is the likely source, as a far larger clone sits one nucleotide away. This chain joins TRBV12-3 or TRBV12-4 and TRBJ2-7; TRBD2 agrees at 7 bases. The CDR3 has 12 residues. The DNA for the CDR3 is TGTGCCGGCAGTTTCGGGGGGTACGAGCAGTACTTC. It encodes CAGSFGGYEQYF.

CDR3 amino acids: CASSPGTGLIEQYF. The CDR3 DNA follows: TGTGCCAGCTCTCCGGGGACAGGGCTGATCGAGCAGTACTTC. V gene TRBV18 combines with J gene TRBJ2-7; 9 positions agree with TRBD1. The CDR3 sequence is 14 residues long. Germline CDR1 KGHSH, CDR2 LQKENI. With 6 bases clipped from V and 6 bases from J, the junction kept 9 bases outside the gene matches.

Concerning this clonotype: With a much larger clone just one base away, this may be a read error. The V call is TRBV6-2 or TRBV6-3, the J call TRBJ1-6; no firm D call. CDR3 length equals 13 residues. The germline gives CDR1 MNHEY, CDR2 SVGEGT. This CDR3 is CASSYSFDSHLHF. The CDR3 region has the DNA TGTGCCAGCAGTTACTCTTTCGATTCACACCTCCACTTT.

In this sample, this clonotype turned up a few times. The gene calls are TRBV7-9 and TRBJ2-7; TRBD1 matches 7 bases. Germline V lookup: CDR1 SEHNR, CDR2 FQNEAQ (reference sequence). V dropped 3 bases and J dropped 4; count of bases not matched to a gene: 6. CDR3 length equals 14 residues. The CDR3 loop is CASSLGTEGYEQYF. CDR3 nucleotide sequence: TGTGCCAGCAGCTTGGGGACAGAGGGGTACGAGCAGTACTTC.

This chain links TRBV10-3 with TRBJ1-1; the D gene is possibly TRBD1 (5 bases). V was trimmed by 2 bases and J by 5 bases, leaving 15 bases between them. The CDR3 is 15 amino acids. Germline lookup yields CDR1 ENHRY and CDR2 SYGVKD. The CDR3 reads CAISERPTRGTEAFF. CDR3 DNA sequence: TGTGCCATCAGTGAGCGTCCCACCCGGGGGACTGAAGCTTTCTTT.

The chain joins TRBV6-6 to TRBJ2-2; TRBD1 aligns across 7 bases. V gave up 2 bases and J gave up 0 bases; unmatched junction bases: 3. Germline V gives CDR1 MNHNY, CDR2 SVGAGI (reference sequence). The CDR3 has 16 residues. The CDR3 here is CASSYLRGSNTGELFF. The CDR3 DNA follows: TGTGCCAGCAGTTACCTCAGGGGGTCGAACACCGGGGAGCTGTTTTTT.

Points on this clonotype: The junction and the germline gene differ at one end; a read error may be behind it. The V call is TRBV7-9, the J call TRBJ2-2, with unresolved D. This CDR3 is 16 amino acids long. Per germline, CDR1 SEHNR and CDR2 FQNEAQ (reference sequence). The CDR3, as DNA: TGCGCCAGCAGCCAAGAGTGGTGGACCCTTTCCGGGGAGCTGTTTTTT. This encodes CASSQEWWTLSGELFF.

This clonotype was observed a handful of times. The CDR3 loop is CASSLGDRPNYGYTF. CDR3 coding DNA: TGTGCCAGCAGCTTAGGGGACCGCCCTAACTATGGCTACACCTTC. This chain uses TRBV7-8 with TRBJ1-2; tentative D call: TRBD1 (5 bases). The CDR3 contains 15 residues. Trimming left V 1 base short and J 0 bases short, with 9 bases between. Germline CDR1 is SGHVS and CDR2 is FQNEAQ.

The chain uses TRBV7-3 and TRBJ2-3, with unresolved D. The CDR3 contains 12 residues. CDR1 is SGHTA and CDR2 is FQGTGA in the germline V gene. Trimming shortened V by 4 bases and J by 4 bases, and 6 bases separated the two germline ends. The CDR3 region has the DNA TGTGCCAGCAGCTCTGAGCCAGATACGCAGTATTTT. Its protein product is CASSSEPDTQYF.